This entry lists 17 T cell receptor beta chains sequenced from one sample in a study of CD8+ T cells in alopecia areata. After isolation, RNA underwent reverse transcription to generate cDNA as the sequencing template. The data were produced by immunoSEQ multiplex PCR, yet TCRdb's version contains in-frame clones alone and is incomplete. The table records about 180,000 clones, around 71% of them present only once. The sequencing here drew on CD8+ T cells sorted from blood, taken at week 0. These TCRs come from a human donor with alopecia areata.

The chain couples TRBV4-1 to TRBJ1-4; D is ambiguous. The ends were cut back, 3 bases at V and 7 bases at J, with 15 bases in the middle. The CDR3 sequence is 15 residues long. Per germline, CDR1 MGHRA and CDR2 YSYEKL. CDR3 sequence: CASSQDESRGEKLFF. The CDR3 nucleotides are TGCGCCAGCAGCCAGGACGAGTCAAGAGGTGAAAAACTGTTTTTT.

The table lists this clone with a few counts. The J gene is TRBJ2-3, the V gene TRBV4-1; D is uncertain. Looked up from germline, CDR1 is MGHRA and CDR2 is YSYEKL. CDR3 length equals 12 residues. V lost 4 bases to trimming and J lost 4 bases, with 6 bases between them. The CDR3 nucleotides are TGCGCCAGCAGCCCCCGGGCAGATACGCAGTATTTT. Its protein product is CASSPRADTQYF.

The genes are TRBV19 and TRBJ1-3; no firm D call. The V gene lost 7 bases and the J gene lost 6 bases, with 16 bases spanning the gap. Germline CDR1 reads LNHDA; CDR2 reads SQIVND (reference sequence). The CDR3 runs to 14 residues. CDR3 sequence: CASNVDPGLNTIYF. The CDR3 nucleotides are TGTGCCAGTAACGTGGACCCGGGCCTAAACACCATATATTTT.

J is TRBJ2-2 and V is TRBV15, with 10 nucleotides matching TRBD1. V lost 9 bases and J lost 1; bases outside the gene matches: 2. Germline loops: CDR1 LNHNV, CDR2 YYDKDF (reference sequence). There are 14 residues in the CDR3. The CDR3 reads CATWTGGNTGELFF. The CDR3 DNA is TGTGCCACTTGGACAGGGGGGAACACCGGGGAGCTGTTTTTT.

V usage is TRBV6-6 and J usage is TRBJ1-1; the D is unclear. Per the germline V gene, CDR1 is MNHNY and CDR2 is SVGAGI (reference sequence). The V gene lost 2 bases and the J gene lost 4 bases, with 5 bases spanning the gap. The CDR3 length is 12 residues. The CDR3 is CASSYASTEAFF. CDR3 DNA: TGTGCCAGCAGTTACGCGAGCACTGAAGCTTTCTTT.

This clone was picked up one time. The rearrangement joins TRBV13 to TRBJ2-7; TRBD1 aligns across 10 bases. V shed 7 bases and J 0 bases; nucleotides not matched to a gene: 6. The CDR3 is 15 residues long. Germline V gene sequence: CDR1 PRHDT, CDR2 FYEKMQ (reference sequence). CDR3 region: CASTTRTGGSYEQYF. The CDR3, as DNA: TGTGCCAGCACCACCCGGACAGGGGGCTCCTACGAGCAGTACTTC.

The chain employs TRBV19 and TRBJ1-5; 9 bases fit TRBD1. V lost 6 bases to trimming and J lost 1 base; unmatched junction nucleotides: 4. CDR3 size: 15 residues. Germline V gene data show CDR1 as LNHDA and CDR2 as SQIVND (reference sequence). The CDR3, as DNA: TGTGCCAGTAGCGAGACAGGGGGAAGCAATCAGCCCCAGCATTTT. Residues: CASSETGGSNQPQHF.

V usage is TRBV30 and J usage is TRBJ2-2; 10 positions match TRBD2. The CDR3 extends over 16 amino acids. V gave up 7 bases and J gave up 4 bases; unmatched junction bases: 12. The germline V gene encodes CDR1 GTSNPN and CDR2 SVGIG (reference sequence). In DNA form, the CDR3 reads TGTGCCTCGGAGCGGGGGGGCTTTCCTTTCACCGGGGAGCTGTTTTTT. Residues: CASERGGFPFTGELFF.

This chain uses TRBV27 with TRBJ1-5; a weak D match, TRBD1 (5 bases). V gave up 1 base and J gave up 5 bases, with 6 bases separating them. The length of the CDR3 is 13 residues. Germline values: CDR1 MNHEY, CDR2 SMNVEV (reference sequence). DNA for the CDR3: TGTGCCAGCAGTTTATTCAGGGATCAGCCCCAGCATTTT. Its translation: CASSLFRDQPQHF.

V and J are TRBV6-1 and TRBJ2-7; possibly TRBD1 or TRBD2 for D (5 bases each). Germline V gives CDR1 MNHNS, CDR2 SASEGT. There are 14 residues in the CDR3. V was shortened by 6 bases and J by 6 bases, with 18 bases between the two germline ends. CDR3 residues: CASRDTTGVSEQYF. The CDR3 DNA follows: TGTGCCAGCAGGGACACCACCGGGGTGAGCGAGCAGTACTTC.

This chain uses TRBV6-5 with TRBJ2-3, with TRBD1 matching over 12 bases. The V gene end was trimmed by 6 bases and the J gene end by 5 bases; junction bases not matched to a gene: 6. Germline V gives CDR1 MNHEY, CDR2 SVGAGI. The length of the CDR3 is 15 residues. CDR3 residues: CASSPGQGARDTQYF. As DNA, the CDR3 is TGTGCCAGCAGCCCGGGACAGGGGGCGCGAGATACGCAGTATTTT.

The J gene is TRBJ1-5, the V gene TRBV15; 8 bases are a match to TRBD1. V shed 6 bases, J shed 7 bases, and the junction held 8 bases outside the gene matches. CDR1 and CDR2 (germline): LNHNV, YYDKDF (reference sequence). This CDR3 has 14 amino acids. The CDR3 nucleotides are TGTGCCACCAGTGTAGACAGGGGAGGACAGCCCCAGCATTTT. Amino acid sequence: CATSVDRGGQPQHF.

For this clone: At the DNA level, this CDR3 is encoded by other sequences in the same sample as well. The V gene is TRBV5-6, the J gene TRBJ2-1; D is uncertain. Germline CDR1 is SGHDT and CDR2 is YYEEEE. The CDR3 is 12 amino acids. Trimming shortened V by 0 bases and J by 7 bases, and 5 bases separated the two germline ends. The CDR3: CASSLGSNEQFF. The CDR3 bases are TGTGCCAGCAGCTTGGGGTCAAATGAGCAGTTCTTC.

This clone was counted a single time. The rearrangement uses TRBV27 and TRBJ2-7; D is ambiguous. The V gene lost 2 bases and the J gene lost 3 bases, with 8 bases spanning the gap. Germline V lookup: CDR1 MNHEY, CDR2 SMNVEV (reference sequence). CDR3 length equals 13 residues. The CDR3 is CASSLGQNYEQYF. In nucleotides, the CDR3 is TGTGCCAGCAGTTTAGGGCAGAACTACGAGCAGTACTTC.

The chain carries TRBV5-1 and TRBJ2-3, with a possible D match to TRBD1 (5 bases). V lost 5 bases to trimming and J lost 1 base, with 5 bases between them. Germline V gives CDR1 SGHRS, CDR2 YFSETQ. The CDR3 runs to 12 residues. The CDR3 sequence: CASRQGTDTQYF. For the CDR3, the DNA is TGCGCCAGCAGACAGGGCACAGATACGCAGTATTTT. The variable domain in full, completed from reference TRBV5-1 and TRBJ2-3, reads KAGVTQTPRYLIKTRGQQVTLSCSPISGHRSVSWYQQTPGQGLQFLFEYFSETQRNKGNFPGRFSGRQFSNSRSEMNVSTLELGDSALYLCASRQGTDTQYFGPGTRLTVL.

The chain combines TRBV19 with TRBJ2-2; tentative D call: TRBD2 (5 bases). The CDR3 loop spans 17 amino acids. Germline values: CDR1 LNHDA, CDR2 SQIVND (reference sequence). With 1 base removed from V and 2 bases from J, the gap between germline ends came to 14 bases. The CDR3 nucleotides read TGTGCCAGTAGTATAGGCGCACAGAGGGCCAACACCGGGGAGCTGTTTTTT. Protein product: CASSIGAQRANTGELFF. Variable domain in full (rest from reference TRBV19 and TRBJ2-2): DGGITQSPKYLFRKEGQNVTLSCEQNLNHDAMYWYRQDPGQGLRLIYYSQIVNDFQKGDIAEGYSVSREKKESFPLTVTSAQKNPTAFYLCASSIGAQRANTGELFFGEGSRLTVL.

This sequence joins TRBV9 and TRBJ2-1; 7 bases match TRBD2. The CDR3 has 16 residues. With V trimmed by 0 bases and J by 1 base, 4 bases remained unmatched. Germline V gene data show CDR1 as SGDLS and CDR2 as YYNGEE. CDR3 DNA: TGTGCCAGCAGCGTAGTGGCTAGCGGTTCCTACAATGAGCAGTTCTTC. This encodes CASSVVASGSYNEQFF.